This TCR beta chain was sequenced during a study of cytomegalovirus exposure and HLA in healthy donors. With 3 bases removed from V and 6 bases from J, the gap between germline ends came to 15 bases. The CDR3 has 14 amino acids. CDR1 is ENHRY, CDR2 SYGVKD, per germline. TCRdb's table, derived via immunoSEQ multiplex PCR, lists solely in-frame clones and lacks some. The table has some 150,000 clones, approximately 87% seen once. The sequencing sample was made of PBMCs. The receptor was derived from a woman aged 25 to 45 in good health and CMV-seronegative. This chain links TRBV10-3 with TRBJ2-7, with a possible D match to TRBD2 (6 bases). The CDR3 region has the DNA TGTGCCATCAGTGATACACTAGCTCCCGCCGAGCAGTACTTC. Its translation: CAISDTLAPAEQYF.